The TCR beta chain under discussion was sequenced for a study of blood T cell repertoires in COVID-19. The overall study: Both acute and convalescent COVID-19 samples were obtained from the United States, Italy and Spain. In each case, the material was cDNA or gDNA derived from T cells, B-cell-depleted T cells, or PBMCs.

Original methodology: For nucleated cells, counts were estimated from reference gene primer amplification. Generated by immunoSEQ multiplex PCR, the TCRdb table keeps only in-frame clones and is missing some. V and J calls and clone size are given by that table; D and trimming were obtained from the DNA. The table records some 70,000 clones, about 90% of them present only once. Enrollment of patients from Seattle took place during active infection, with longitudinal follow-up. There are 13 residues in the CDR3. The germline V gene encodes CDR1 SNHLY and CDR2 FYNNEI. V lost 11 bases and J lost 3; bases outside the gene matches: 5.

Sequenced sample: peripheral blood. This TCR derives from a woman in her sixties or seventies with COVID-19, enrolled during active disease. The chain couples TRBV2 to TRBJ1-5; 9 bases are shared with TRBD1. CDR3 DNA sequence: TGTGCCGGACAGGGGAATATCAATCAGCCCCAGCATTTT. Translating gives CAGQGNINQPQHF. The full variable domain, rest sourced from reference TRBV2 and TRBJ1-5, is EPEVTQTPSHQVTQMGQEVILRCVPISNHLYFYWYRQILGQKVEFLVSFYNNEISEKSEIFDDQFSVERPDGSNFTLKIRSTKLEDSAMYFCAGQGNINQPQHFGDGTRLSIL.